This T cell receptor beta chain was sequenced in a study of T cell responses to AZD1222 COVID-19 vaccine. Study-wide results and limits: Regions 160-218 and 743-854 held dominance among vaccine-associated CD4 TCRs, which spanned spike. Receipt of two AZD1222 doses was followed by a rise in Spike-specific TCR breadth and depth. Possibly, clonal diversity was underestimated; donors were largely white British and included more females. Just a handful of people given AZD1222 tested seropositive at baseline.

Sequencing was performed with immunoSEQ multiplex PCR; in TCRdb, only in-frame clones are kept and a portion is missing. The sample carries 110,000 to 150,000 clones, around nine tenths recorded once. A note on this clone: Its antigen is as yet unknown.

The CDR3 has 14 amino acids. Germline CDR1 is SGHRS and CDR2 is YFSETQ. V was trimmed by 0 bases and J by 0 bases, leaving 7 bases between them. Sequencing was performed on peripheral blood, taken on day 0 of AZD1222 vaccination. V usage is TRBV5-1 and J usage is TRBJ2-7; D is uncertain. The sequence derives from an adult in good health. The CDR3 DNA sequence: TGCGCCAGCAGCTTGGTCTCCAGCTCCTACGAGCAGTACTTC. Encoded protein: CASSLVSSSYEQYF.